This T cell receptor beta chain was documented in a study of cytomegalovirus exposure and HLA in healthy donors. Study-wide points: The dataset shows that most TCR sequences were rare, while some public TCRs occurred in many donors. Analyses of presence/absence relied on an assumption of roughly uniform sequencing depth across donors.

V was clipped by 0 bases and J by 7 bases, with 7 bases between them. In germline, CDR1 is LNHDA, CDR2 SQIVND (reference sequence). CDR3 length equals 14 residues. The PCR was carried out with 60 Vbeta primers and 13 Jbeta primers. Repertoires were generated with immunoSEQ multiplex PCR, while TCRdb's copy carries only in-frame clones and drops some. This sample has over 150,000 clones, with 74% found just once. To note about this clone: What it recognizes is unknown.

The sequenced sample was PBMCs. The chain combines TRBV19 with TRBJ1-6; D gene uncertain. The sequence came from a man aged 25 to 40 in good health and CMV-seronegative. CDR3 amino acids: CASSIDLGNSPLHF. The CDR3 nucleotides read TGTGCCAGTAGTATAGATCTCGGGAATTCACCCCTCCACTTT.